The T cell receptor (beta chain) described here comes from a study of T cells in Graves' hyperthyroidism and ophthalmopathy (dated by TCRdb to about 2019). For the study in its entirety: Peripheral blood samples were taken at initial diagnosis, before any treatment was given. TCR V-J signatures able to tell the groups apart were searched for in a discovery cohort of 95 to 100 patients, of whom 40 to 45 had Graves' ophthalmopathy and 57 had stable Graves' hyperthyroidism. Prospective prediction of ophthalmopathy was tested in an independent validation cohort of fewer than 20 hyperthyroidism patients and 17 patients who later progressed to ophthalmopathy. The 100 or so discovery patients were divided at random into training and test sets in a 7:3 ratio. The study also compared thyroid tissue and blood T-cell repertoires from about six Graves' hyperthyroidism patients. Once sampling was done, hyperthyroidism patients were given methimazole at a starting dose of 30 mg daily, whereas ophthalmopathy patients were given high-dose intravenous methylprednisolone. The paper reports TCR Vbeta CDR3 sequencing of 140 or so peripheral blood samples: over 40 ophthalmopathy, approximately 74 hyperthyroidism and around 17 progressor patients.

As regards this clonotype: This receptor's antigen is unknown. Per-base qualities were not stored, and no clone one base away is much larger.

The hyperthyroidism patients were between 18 and 65 years old and newly diagnosed, with a disease duration of less than 2 months. Exclusion was applied to patients with uncontrolled infections, other autoimmune diseases, pregnancy or lactation. Clinical symptoms, serum thyroxine and TRAb, thyroid ultrasound, and orbital computed tomography formed the basis for the diagnoses. Blood from progressor patients was collected at the time of first diagnosis with hyperthyroidism, before any ophthalmopathy symptoms had appeared. Ficoll-Paque density gradient centrifugation was used to isolate PBMCs from about 9.4 ml of fresh peripheral blood. Patients classed as progressors first received a Graves' hyperthyroidism diagnosis and then went on to develop ophthalmopathy during follow-up. Trizol reagent was used to extract total RNA, and RNA quality was then checked on an Agilent 2100 Bioanalyzer. The TCR beta CDR3 regions were amplified from RNA transcripts. The first round of RT-PCR for the TCR CDR3 was performed with the HTBI primer set and the Qiagen OneStep RT-PCR kit. A second multiplex PCR round built the libraries, followed by size selection and purification. Paired-end sequencing of the libraries was performed with 100 bp reads on an Illumina HiSeq2000. Regarding the original processing steps: SOAPnuke was used to process the raw data, with reads discarded if the reads contained adapters or uncalled bases, had a mean Phred below 15, or lacked an exact constant-primer or identifier match. COPE v1.2.5 was used to merge the high-quality paired reads, and each unique nucleotide sequence was defined as a clonotype. MiTCR v1.1 was used to align the clonotypes against IMGT TRBV, TRBD and TRBJ reference segments. Only V-J combinations with frequency above 0.0001, covering about 99% of repertoires, were analysed. A TCS score was defined as the ratio of F50 (clonal expansion) to E x V (chaos), with BLOSUM62-based TCRdist applied between CDR3 peptides within each V-J. Welch's t-statistics and random forest reduced roughly 500 V-J features to 13, which were used in a naive Bayes classifier (R e1071). TCRdb reprocessed the public reads (quality trimming at Q25 with fastp, clone calling with MiXCR) and kept in-frame beta chains. Each entry is one CDR3 protein sequence, shown with its most common DNA and genes. These V and J calls derive from TCRdb rather than the authors' analysis. This sample gives some 250,000 distinct CDR3 sequences in total; about 14% of them show up just once. In total, the top ten clones hold 13% of the sample.

Ends trimmed: V by 2 bases, J by 3 bases; bases unmatched to a gene: 6. Including cysteine and phenylalanine, the CDR3 has 15 amino acids. Of all the DNA, just the CDR3 is kept, 45 bases in frame from base 1. Looking up the germline V gene yields CDR1 SNHLY and CDR2 FYNNEI. The study at large found these results: Sample size was not statistically predetermined, and blinding of investigators to group allocation was not performed. In cross-validation, a model built on a 13 V-J signature told ophthalmopathy apart from stable hyperthyroidism with approximately 91% sensitivity and roughly 81% specificity, and in testing the same model reached 80%/75%. Blood samples also contained most of the expanded thyroid clonotypes (frequency above 0.001), which suggests that blood repertoires may reflect thyroid immune responses. In validation, the model predicted progression to ophthalmopathy a median of roughly 6.1 months before onset, with 65% to 71% sensitivity and about 72% specificity.

This receptor was identified in a woman in her thirties or forties with Graves' hyperthyroidism that later progressed to Graves' ophthalmopathy. The sequence joins TRBV2 to TRBJ1-1, with 7 bases matching TRBD1. Source material: blood. The nucleotide sequence reads TGTGCCAGCAGTGAACCGGGACAGCCCCACACTGAAGCTTTCTTT. Its protein is CASSEPGQPHTEAFF.